This T cell receptor beta chain was sequenced during a study of OX40 agonist ivuxolimab in advanced cancers. The overall study: A partial response was reached by three patients: one with hepatocellular carcinoma and two with cutaneous melanoma. Findings and caveats of the study: Expanded peripheral T cells had an undetermined antigen specificity.

Blood specimens came from baseline, cycle 4 day 1, and cycle 7 day 1. Comment on this clone: Its cognate antigen is unknown.

The method was immunoSEQ multiplex PCR; TCRdb's version includes in-frame clones alone and lacks a portion of them. Of 45,000 to 50,000 clones in the sample, about nine tenths were seen once. The CDR3 length is 14 residues. V gave up 2 bases and J gave up 6 bases; unmatched junction bases: 6. Germline loops: CDR1 SGHRS, CDR2 YFSETQ. This clonotype was obtained from an adult with an advanced solid tumor such as melanoma, head and neck, liver or kidney cancer. The chain employs TRBV5-1 and TRBJ2-7; the match to TRBD1 covers 9 bases. The starting material was CD4+ or CD8+ T cells sorted from blood, obtained in a trial of the OX40 agonist ivuxolimab. The CDR3 DNA reads TGCGCCAGCAGCTTAGACAGGGGGTTCAGCGAGCAGTACTTC. It codes for CASSLDRGFSEQYF.